The rows below give T cell receptor beta chains drawn from one sample of a study of CD8+CD57+ T cells in acquired aplastic anemia. Using its own MiXCR run on the reads, TCRdb lists one record per CDR3 protein. The data contain hundreds of thousands of distinct CDR3 sequences, 65% to 80% of them seen just once; the ten biggest clones take up more than 3.5%. The source material was sorted CD4+, CD8+, or CD8+CD57+ T cells (not recorded which) from PBMCs. Receptor source: a human donor in good health, serving as a control. The CDR3 runs from the conserved cysteine through the conserved F or W. D genes are given only for firm matches. Clone size, where shown, is once, few, many, or a class for clones that have expanded.

TGTGCCAGCAGCTTACGTGGACAGTCATTCAGCGGCTACACCTTC CASSLRGQSFSGYTF few . TRBJ1-2 TRBV11-2
TGTGCCAGCAGTGGGAGGGGTTACAATGAGCAGTTCTTC CASSGRGYNEQFF few . TRBJ2-1 TRBV2
TGTGCCAGCAGTTACTCGTTTACGGATCAGCCCCAGCATTTT CASSYSFTDQPQHF many . TRBJ1-5 TRBV6-6
TGCGCCAGCAATGGGGAGCGATCGTACAATGAGCAGTTCTTC CASNGERSYNEQFF . . TRBJ2-1 TRBV5-1
TGCGCCAGCAGTGAGTCGGTGAGCAATCAGCCCCAGCATTTT CASSESVSNQPQHF few . TRBJ1-5 TRBV10-2
TGTGCCACCAGCAGAGACAGGTACGAGCAGTACTTC CATSRDRYEQYF . . TRBJ2-7 TRBV15
TGCGCCAGCAGCTTGTCGGGAACCCTCCATACGCAGTATTTT CASSLSGTLHTQYF . . TRBJ2-3 TRBV5-1
TGTGCCAGCGCGGGCTATGGACGGGGAGAAGAGACCCAGTACTTC CASAGYGRGEETQYF . . TRBJ2-5 TRBV12-3/TRBV12-4
TGTGCCAGCAGCTCCTCTGACACCCAATGGTATGGCTACACCTTC CASSSSDTQWYGYTF once . TRBJ1-2 TRBV7-2
TGTGCCAGCAGTTACCAGGGGAGCACTGAAGCTTTCTTT CASSYQGSTEAFF many . TRBJ1-1 TRBV27
TGTTCCTGTATGCCCAGGGGGGGCAATGAGCAGTTCTTC CSCMPRGGNEQFF . . TRBJ2-1 TRBV19
TGTGCCAGTAGTCCTGGCAACAAGAACACTGAAGCTTTCTTT CASSPGNKNTEAFF once . TRBJ1-1 TRBV19
TGCAGCGTTGAGGACCTGCCCCAGCGACAGGGCTACACCTTC CSVEDLPQRQGYTF . . TRBJ1-2 TRBV29-1
TGTGCCAGCAGCTTAGTGAGCGGGGACCCTAGCACAGATACGCAGTATTTT CASSLVSGDPSTDTQYF few TRBD2 TRBJ2-3 TRBV11-1
TGTGCCAGCAAGCAGGGGCGGGATTCACCCCTCCACTTT CASKQGRDSPLHF . . TRBJ1-6 TRBV12-3/TRBV12-4
TGTGCCAGCAGCTTACGGAACACCTACTATGGCTACACCTTC CASSLRNTYYGYTF . . TRBJ1-2 TRBV11-3
TGCGCCAGCAGCCAGGTCCCTACTAGCGGGGTCCTCTCTGGGGCCAACGTCCTGACTTTC CASSQVPTSGVLSGANVLTF many TRBD2 TRBJ2-6 TRBV4-3
TGTGCCAGCAGTTTGAGGCAGAGACCCTACGAGCAGTACTTC CASSLRQRPYEQYF many . TRBJ2-7 TRBV12-3/TRBV12-4
TGTGCCAGTAGTCGCCTTGGTATGAATTCACCCCTCCACTTT CASSRLGMNSPLHF . . TRBJ1-6 TRBV19
TGTGCCAGCAGCCCGGGCCTGGCGGGAGGATACGAGCAGCAGTTCTTC CASSPGLAGGYEQQFF . TRBD2 TRBJ2-1 TRBV7-2
TGTGCCAGTAGTATTCCACCTGGACAGGGGAGAGATGGCTACACCTTC CASSIPPGQGRDGYTF many TRBD1 TRBJ1-2 TRBV19
TGTGCCAGCAGTGATGAAGACACCGGGGAGCTGTTTTTT CASSDEDTGELFF many . TRBJ2-2 TRBV2
TGTGCCAGCAGTGAATTTGGGAAGCACACTGAAGCTTTCTTT CASSEFGKHTEAFF . . TRBJ1-1 TRBV25-1
TGTGCCATCAGTACATGGACGGGGGAGGGTTGCAACATCTTC CAISTWTGEGCNIF . . TRBJ1-2 TRBV10-3
TGTGCCAGCACCGAATCCAAGTACGCCGGGACAGGGGTCAAAGAGACCCAGTACTTC CASTESKYAGTGVKETQYF . TRBD1 TRBJ2-5 TRBV12-3/TRBV12-4
TGTGCCAGCAGTTCGGACGGGCCGGGACACAGGAACACTGAAGCTTTCTTT CASSSDGPGHRNTEAFF . . TRBJ1-1 TRBV12-3/TRBV12-4
TGTGCCAGCAGCGCCGCCGGGCCTGACACTGAAGCTCTCTTT CASSAAGPDTEALF once . TRBJ1-1 TRBV7-9
TGTGCCAGTAGTAAGGACTCGGGGCTCTATGGCTACACCTTC CASSKDSGLYGYTF . . TRBJ1-2 TRBV19
TGTGCCAGCAGCGTAGATGGGGGGAACACCGGGGCGCAGCATTTT CASSVDGGNTGAQHF once . TRBJ1-5 TRBV9
TGTGCCAGCAGGACAGGGGCGATGTCCTGCGAGCAGTACTTC CASRTGAMSCEQYF . TRBD1 TRBJ2-7 TRBV2
TGTGCCAGCAGACCGCCGGGACAGGGACTCACCGGGGAGCTGTTTTTT CASRPPGQGLTGELFF many TRBD1 TRBJ2-2 TRBV12-3/TRBV12-4
TGTGCCAGCAGACTTAGGACATCCGGCTATGGCTACACCTTC CASRLRTSGYGYTF many . TRBJ1-2 TRBV2